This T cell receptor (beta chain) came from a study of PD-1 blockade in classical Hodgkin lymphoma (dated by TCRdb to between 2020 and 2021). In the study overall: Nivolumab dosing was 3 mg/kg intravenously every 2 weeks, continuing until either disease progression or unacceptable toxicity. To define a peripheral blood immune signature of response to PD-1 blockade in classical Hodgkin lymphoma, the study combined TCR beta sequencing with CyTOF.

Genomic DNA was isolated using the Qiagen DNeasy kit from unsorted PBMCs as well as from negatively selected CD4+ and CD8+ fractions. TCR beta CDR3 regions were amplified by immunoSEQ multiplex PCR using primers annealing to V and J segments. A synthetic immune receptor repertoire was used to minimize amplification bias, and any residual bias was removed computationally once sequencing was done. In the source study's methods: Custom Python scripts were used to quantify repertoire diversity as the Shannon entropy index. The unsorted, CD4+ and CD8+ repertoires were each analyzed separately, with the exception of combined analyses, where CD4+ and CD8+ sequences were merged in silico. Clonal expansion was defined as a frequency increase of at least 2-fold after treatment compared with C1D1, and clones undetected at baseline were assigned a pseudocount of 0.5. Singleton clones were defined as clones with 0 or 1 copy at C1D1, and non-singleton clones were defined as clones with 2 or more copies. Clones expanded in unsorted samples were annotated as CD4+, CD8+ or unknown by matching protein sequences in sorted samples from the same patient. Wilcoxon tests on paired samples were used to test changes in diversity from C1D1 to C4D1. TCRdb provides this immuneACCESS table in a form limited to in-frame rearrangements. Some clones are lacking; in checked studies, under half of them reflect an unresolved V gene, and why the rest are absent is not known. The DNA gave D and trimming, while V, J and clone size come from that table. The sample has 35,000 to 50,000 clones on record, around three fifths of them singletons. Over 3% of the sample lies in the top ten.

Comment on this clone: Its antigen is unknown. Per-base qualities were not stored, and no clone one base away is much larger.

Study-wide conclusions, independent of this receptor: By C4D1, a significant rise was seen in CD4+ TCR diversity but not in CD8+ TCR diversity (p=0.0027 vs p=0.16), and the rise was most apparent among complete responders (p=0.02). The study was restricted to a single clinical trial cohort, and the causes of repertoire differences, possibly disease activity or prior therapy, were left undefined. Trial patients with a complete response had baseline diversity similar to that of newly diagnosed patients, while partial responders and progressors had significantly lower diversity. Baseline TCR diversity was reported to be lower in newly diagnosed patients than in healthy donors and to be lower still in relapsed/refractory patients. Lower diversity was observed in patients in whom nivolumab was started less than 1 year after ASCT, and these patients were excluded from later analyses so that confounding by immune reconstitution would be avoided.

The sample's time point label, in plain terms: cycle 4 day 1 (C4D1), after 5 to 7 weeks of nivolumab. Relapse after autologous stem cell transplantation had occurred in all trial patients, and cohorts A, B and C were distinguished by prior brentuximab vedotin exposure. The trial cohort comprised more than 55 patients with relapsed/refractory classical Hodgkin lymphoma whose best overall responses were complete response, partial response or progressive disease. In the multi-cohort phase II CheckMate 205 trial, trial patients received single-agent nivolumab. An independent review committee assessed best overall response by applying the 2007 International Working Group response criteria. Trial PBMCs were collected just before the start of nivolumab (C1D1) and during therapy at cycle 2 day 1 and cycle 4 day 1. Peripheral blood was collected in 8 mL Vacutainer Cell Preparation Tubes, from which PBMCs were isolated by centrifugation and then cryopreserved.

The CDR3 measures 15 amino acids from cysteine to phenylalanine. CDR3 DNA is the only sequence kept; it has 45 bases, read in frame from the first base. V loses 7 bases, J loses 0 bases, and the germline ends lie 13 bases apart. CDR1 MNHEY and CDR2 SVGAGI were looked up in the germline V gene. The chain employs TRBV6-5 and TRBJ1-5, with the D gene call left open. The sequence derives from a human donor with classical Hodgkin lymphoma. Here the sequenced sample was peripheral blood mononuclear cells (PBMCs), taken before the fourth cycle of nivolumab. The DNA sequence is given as TGTGCCAGCACCCGTAGCCTCCTTAGCAATCAGCCCCAGCATTTT. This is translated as CASTRSLLSNQPQHF.